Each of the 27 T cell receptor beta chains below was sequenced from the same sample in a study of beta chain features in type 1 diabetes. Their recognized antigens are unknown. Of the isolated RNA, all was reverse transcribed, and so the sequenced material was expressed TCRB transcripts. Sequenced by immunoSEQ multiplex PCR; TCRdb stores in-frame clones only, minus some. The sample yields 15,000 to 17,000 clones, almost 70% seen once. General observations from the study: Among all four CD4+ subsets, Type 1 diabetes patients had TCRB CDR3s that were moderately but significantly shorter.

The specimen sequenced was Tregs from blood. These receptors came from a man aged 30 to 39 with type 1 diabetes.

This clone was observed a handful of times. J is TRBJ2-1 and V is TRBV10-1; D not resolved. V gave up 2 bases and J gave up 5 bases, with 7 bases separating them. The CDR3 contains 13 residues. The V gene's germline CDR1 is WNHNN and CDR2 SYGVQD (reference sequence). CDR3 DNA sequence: TGCGCCAGCAGTGAGCGATACAACAATGAGCAGTTCTTC. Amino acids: CASSERYNNEQFF.

For the CDR3, the DNA is TGTGCCTGGAGTGTGGGGGGAAGCTCCTACGAGCAGTACTTC. It encodes CAWSVGGSSYEQYF. V is TRBV30 and J is TRBJ2-7; TRBD2 is a possible D gene (6 bases). Germline V gene lookup returns CDR1 GTSNPN and CDR2 SVGIG (reference sequence). Trimming pared 0 bases from V and 0 bases from J, leaving 9 bases between. The CDR3 loop spans 14 amino acids.

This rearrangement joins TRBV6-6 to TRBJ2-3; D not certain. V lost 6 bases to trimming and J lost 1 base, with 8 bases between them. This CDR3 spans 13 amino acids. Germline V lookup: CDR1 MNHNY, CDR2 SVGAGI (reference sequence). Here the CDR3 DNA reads TGTGCCAGCAGACAACCCGGCACAGATACGCAGTATTTT. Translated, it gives CASRQPGTDTQYF.

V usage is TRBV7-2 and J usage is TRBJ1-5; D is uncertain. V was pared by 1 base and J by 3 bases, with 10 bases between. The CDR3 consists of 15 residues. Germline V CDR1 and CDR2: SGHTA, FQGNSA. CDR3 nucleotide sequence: TGTGCCAGCAGCTTAGGAAACAGTTACAATCAGCCCCAGCATTTT. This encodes CASSLGNSYNQPQHF.

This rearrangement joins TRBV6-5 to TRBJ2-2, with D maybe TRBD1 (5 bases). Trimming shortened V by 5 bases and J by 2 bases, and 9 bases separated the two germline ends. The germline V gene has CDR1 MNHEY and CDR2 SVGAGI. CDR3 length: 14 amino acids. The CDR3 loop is CASSLDRNTGELFF. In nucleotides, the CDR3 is TGTGCCAGCAGTCTTGACAGAAACACCGGGGAGCTGTTTTTT.

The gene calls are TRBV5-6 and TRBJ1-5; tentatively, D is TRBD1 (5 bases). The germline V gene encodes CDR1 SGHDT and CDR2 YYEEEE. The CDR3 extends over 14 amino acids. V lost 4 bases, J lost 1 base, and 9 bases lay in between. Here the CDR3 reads CASSQTASNQPQHF. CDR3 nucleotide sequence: TGTGCCAGCAGCCAGACAGCGAGCAATCAGCCCCAGCATTTT.

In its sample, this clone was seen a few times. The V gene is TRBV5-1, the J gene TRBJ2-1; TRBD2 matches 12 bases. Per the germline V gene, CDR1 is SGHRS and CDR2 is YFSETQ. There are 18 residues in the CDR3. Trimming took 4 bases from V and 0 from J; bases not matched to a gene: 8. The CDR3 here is CASSLQGLAGSSYNEQFF. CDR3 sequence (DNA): TGCGCCAGCAGCCTCCAGGGACTAGCGGGTAGCTCCTACAATGAGCAGTTCTTC.

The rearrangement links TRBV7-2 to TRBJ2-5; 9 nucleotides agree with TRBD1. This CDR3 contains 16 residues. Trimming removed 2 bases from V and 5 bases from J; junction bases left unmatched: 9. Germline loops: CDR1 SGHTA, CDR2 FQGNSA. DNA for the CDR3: TGTGCCAGCAGCTTATTAGTGACAGGGGGTACGGAGACCCAGTACTTC. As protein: CASSLLVTGGTETQYF. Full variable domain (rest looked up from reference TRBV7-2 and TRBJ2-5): GAGVSQSPSNKVTEKGKDVELRCDPISGHTALYWYRQSLGQGLEFLIYFQGNSAPDKSGLPSDRFSAERTGGSVSTLTIQRTQQEDSAVYLCASSLLVTGGTETQYFGPGTRLLVL.

The CDR3 bases are TGTGCCAGCAGCCAACGTCTAGCGGGAGGGCCGGAGTTGGATGAGCAGTTCTTC. Residues: CASSQRLAGGPELDEQFF. The chain uses TRBV4-2 and TRBJ2-1, with 12 bases lining up with TRBD2. The CDR3 is 18 residues long. Germline assignment: CDR1 LGHNA and CDR2 YNFKEQ. With 2 bases clipped from V and 8 bases from J, the junction kept 13 bases outside the gene matches.

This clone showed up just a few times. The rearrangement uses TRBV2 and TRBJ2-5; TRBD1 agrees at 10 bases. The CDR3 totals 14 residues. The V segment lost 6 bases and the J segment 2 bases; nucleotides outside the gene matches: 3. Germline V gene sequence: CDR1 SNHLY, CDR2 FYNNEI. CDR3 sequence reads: CASSKDRGQETQYF. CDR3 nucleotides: TGTGCCAGCAGCAAGGACAGGGGGCAAGAGACCCAGTACTTC.

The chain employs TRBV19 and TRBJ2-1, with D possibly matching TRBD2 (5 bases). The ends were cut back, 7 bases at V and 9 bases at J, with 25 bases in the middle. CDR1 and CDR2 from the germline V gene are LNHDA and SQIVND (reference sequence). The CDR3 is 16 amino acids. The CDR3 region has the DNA TGTGCCAGTACCCCCCCGGGCCGGACTCGCCTGTCTGAGCAGTTCTTC. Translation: CASTPPGRTRLSEQFF.

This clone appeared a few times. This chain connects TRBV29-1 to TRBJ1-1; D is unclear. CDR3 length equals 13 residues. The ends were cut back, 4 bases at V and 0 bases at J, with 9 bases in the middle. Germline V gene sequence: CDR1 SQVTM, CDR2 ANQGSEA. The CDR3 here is CSVAVSMNTEAFF. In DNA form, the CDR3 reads TGCAGCGTTGCGGTTAGCATGAACACTGAAGCTTTCTTT.

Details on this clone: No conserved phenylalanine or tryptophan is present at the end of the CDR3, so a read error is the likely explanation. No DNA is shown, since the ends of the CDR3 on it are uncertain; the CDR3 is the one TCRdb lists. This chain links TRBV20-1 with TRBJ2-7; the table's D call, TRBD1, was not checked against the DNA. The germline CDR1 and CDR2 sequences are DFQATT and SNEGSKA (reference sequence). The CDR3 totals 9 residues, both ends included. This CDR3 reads CSARWGPGG.

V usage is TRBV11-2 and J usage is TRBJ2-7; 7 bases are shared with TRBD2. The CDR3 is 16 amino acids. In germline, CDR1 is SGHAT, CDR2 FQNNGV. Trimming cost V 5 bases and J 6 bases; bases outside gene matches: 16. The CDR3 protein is CASSPAVGGGVSEQYF. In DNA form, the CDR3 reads TGTGCCAGCAGCCCGGCGGTGGGCGGGGGTGTTTCCGAGCAGTACTTC.

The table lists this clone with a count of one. CDR3 DNA: TGCGCCAGCGCCACCGGGGGAGGGAGGCTGAGGGATACGCAGTATTTT. It yields the protein CASATGGGRLRDTQYF. The chain uses TRBV5-1 and TRBJ2-3; TRBD2 agrees at 7 bases. Germline CDR1 and CDR2: SGHRS and YFSETQ. The CDR3 contains 16 residues. V was clipped by 7 bases and J by 6 bases; unmatched bases: 17.

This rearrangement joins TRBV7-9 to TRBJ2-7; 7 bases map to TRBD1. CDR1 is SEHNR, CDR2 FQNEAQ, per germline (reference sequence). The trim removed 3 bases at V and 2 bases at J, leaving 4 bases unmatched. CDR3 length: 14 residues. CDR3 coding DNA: TGTGCCAGCAGCTTCTCCGGGACAGCCTACGAGCAGTACTTC. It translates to CASSFSGTAYEQYF.

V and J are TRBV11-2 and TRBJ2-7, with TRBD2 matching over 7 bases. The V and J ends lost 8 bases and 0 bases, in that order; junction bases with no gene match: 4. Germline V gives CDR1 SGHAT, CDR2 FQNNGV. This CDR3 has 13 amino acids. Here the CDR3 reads CASSRGDSYEQYF. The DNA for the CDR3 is TGTGCCAGCTCCCGGGGGGACTCCTACGAGCAGTACTTC. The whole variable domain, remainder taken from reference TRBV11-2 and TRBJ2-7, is EAGVAQSPRYKIIEKRQSVAFWCNPISGHATLYWYQQILGQGPKLLIQFQNNGVVDDSQLPKDRFSAERLKGVDSTLKIQPAKLEDSAVYLCASSRGDSYEQYFGPGTRLTVT.

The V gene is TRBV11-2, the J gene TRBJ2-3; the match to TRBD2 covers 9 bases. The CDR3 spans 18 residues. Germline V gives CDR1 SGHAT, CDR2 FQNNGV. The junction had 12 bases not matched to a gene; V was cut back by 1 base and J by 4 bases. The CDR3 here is CASSLGGAGGRVADTQYF. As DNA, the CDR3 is TGTGCCAGCAGCTTAGGAGGAGCGGGAGGAAGGGTTGCAGATACGCAGTATTTT. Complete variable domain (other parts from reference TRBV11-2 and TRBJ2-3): EAGVAQSPRYKIIEKRQSVAFWCNPISGHATLYWYQQILGQGPKLLIQFQNNGVVDDSQLPKDRFSAERLKGVDSTLKIQPAKLEDSAVYLCASSLGGAGGRVADTQYFGPGTRLTVL.

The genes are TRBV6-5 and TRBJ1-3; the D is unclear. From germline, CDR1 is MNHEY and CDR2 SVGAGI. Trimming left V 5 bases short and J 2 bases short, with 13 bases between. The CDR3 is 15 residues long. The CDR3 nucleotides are TGTGCCAGCAGTGCGGTGACTTGGGCTGGAAACACCATATATTTT. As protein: CASSAVTWAGNTIYF.

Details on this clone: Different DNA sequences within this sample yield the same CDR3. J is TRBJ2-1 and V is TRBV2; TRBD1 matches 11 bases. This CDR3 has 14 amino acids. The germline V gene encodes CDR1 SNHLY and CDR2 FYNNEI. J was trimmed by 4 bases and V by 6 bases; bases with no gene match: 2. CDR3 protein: CASSGTGGYNEQFF. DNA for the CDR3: TGTGCCAGCAGCGGGACAGGGGGGTACAATGAGCAGTTCTTC.

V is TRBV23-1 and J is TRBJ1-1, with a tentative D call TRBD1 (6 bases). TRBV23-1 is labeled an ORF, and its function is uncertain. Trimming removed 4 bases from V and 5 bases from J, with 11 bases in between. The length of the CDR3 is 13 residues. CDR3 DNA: TGCGCCAGCAGTCCCGGGGGGCGGACTGAAGCTTTCTTT. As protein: CASSPGGRTEAFF.

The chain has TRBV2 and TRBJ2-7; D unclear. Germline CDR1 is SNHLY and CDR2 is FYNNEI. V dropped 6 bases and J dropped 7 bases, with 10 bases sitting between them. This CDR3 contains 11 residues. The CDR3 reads CASRAWREQYF. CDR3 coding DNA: TGTGCCAGCAGGGCCTGGCGGGAGCAGTACTTC.

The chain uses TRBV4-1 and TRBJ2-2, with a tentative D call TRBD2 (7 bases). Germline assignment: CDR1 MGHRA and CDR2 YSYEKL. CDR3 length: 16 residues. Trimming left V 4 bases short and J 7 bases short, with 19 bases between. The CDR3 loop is CASSRFRGGPRGELFF. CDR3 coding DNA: TGCGCCAGCAGCCGCTTCCGCGGGGGCCCGCGCGGGGAGCTGTTTTTT.

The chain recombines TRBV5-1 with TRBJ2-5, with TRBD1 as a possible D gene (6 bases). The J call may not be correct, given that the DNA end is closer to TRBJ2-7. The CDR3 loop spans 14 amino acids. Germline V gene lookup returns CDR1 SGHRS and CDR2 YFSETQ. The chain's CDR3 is CASSLAAGEYEQYF. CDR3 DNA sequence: TGCGCCAGCAGCTTGGCAGCAGGGGAATACGAGCAGTACTTC.

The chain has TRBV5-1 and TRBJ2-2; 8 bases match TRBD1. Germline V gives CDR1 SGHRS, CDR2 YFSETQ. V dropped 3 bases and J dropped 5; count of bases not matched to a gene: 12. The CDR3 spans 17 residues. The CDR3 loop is CASSSTTYDRGTGELFF. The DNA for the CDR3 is TGCGCCAGCAGCTCCACGACCTACGACAGGGGAACCGGGGAGCTGTTTTTT.

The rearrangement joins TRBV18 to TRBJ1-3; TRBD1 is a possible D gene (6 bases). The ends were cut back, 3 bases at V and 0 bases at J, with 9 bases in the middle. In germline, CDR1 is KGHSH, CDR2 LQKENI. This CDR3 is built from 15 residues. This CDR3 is CASSPGTNSGNTIYF. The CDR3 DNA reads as TGTGCCAGCTCACCTGGGACAAACTCTGGAAACACCATATATTTT.

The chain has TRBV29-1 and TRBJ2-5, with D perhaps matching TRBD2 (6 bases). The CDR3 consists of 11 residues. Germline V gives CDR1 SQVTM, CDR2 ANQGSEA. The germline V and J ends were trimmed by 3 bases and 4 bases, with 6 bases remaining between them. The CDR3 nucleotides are TGCAGCGTTGAGGGGGGAGAGACCCAGTACTTC. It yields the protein CSVEGGETQYF.